A selection of T cell receptor beta chains follows, all from one sample in a study of CD8 T cells in ankylosing spondylitis. TCRdb re-derived calls from the 5' RACE reads in MiXCR, one entry per CDR3 protein. This sample carries fewer than 250,000 distinct CDR3 sequences, 30% to 40% of them seen once, and the ten largest clones take about 4.2%. The specimen sequenced was blood, either unsorted or a sorted T cell fraction (not recorded which). The source is a male donor with ankylosing spondylitis or in good health (not recorded which). Both conserved end residues are part of each CDR3. Fields, in order: J gene, V gene, CDR3 protein.

>TRBJ2-3|TRBV4-1
CASSQLIASGVDTQYF
>TRBJ1-1|TRBV20-1
CSARLGDTEAFF
>TRBJ2-7|TRBV2
CASRGTPSYEQYF
>TRBJ2-1|TRBV5-6
CASRFLTGGAYNEQFF
>TRBJ2-1|TRBV20-1
CSARWWVAHEQFF
>TRBJ1-3|TRBV12-3/TRBV12-4
CASPPLGSGNTIYF
>TRBJ2-3|TRBV5-5
CASSLGSSGGDTQYF
>TRBJ1-1|TRBV20-1
CSATHRIMNTEAFF
>TRBJ2-1|TRBV10-3
CAIGTSGGPYNEQFF
>TRBJ1-4|TRBV5-5
CASSQPGEKLFF
>TRBJ2-1|TRBV5-1
CASSLFGSGGNNEQFF
>TRBJ1-4|TRBV20-1
CSASLGPGEKLFF
>TRBJ2-1|TRBV10-3
CAISDPAGGPRDEQFF
>TRBJ2-1|TRBV29-1
CSVPSEGRVEQFF
>TRBJ1-1|TRBV20-1
CSARDQRVGGAFF
>TRBJ2-2|TRBV5-6
CASSLAHERENTGELFF
>TRBJ2-5|TRBV6-1
CASSPPGLAGRETQYF
>TRBJ2-7|TRBV28
CASNWDRAYEQYF
>TRBJ1-2|TRBV20-1
CSASKGSGGYTF
>TRBJ2-7|TRBV20-1
CSAGLGQRTSYEQYF
>TRBJ2-7|TRBV5-5
CASSRQVVYEQYF
>TRBJ1-1|TRBV20-1
CSVPQGDTEAFF
>TRBJ2-7|TRBV12-3/TRBV12-4
CASTPRGSPYEQYF
>TRBJ2-1|TRBV12-3/TRBV12-4
CAISLRTSGGAGHPSEQFF
>TRBJ2-3|TRBV6-4
CASSAYSGGADTQYF
>TRBJ1-2|TRBV20-1
CSAPRGDSNYGYTF
>TRBJ2-7|TRBV29-1
CSVHIADRGTYEQYF
>TRBJ2-1|TRBV20-1
CSAKTGGSYNEQFF
>TRBJ2-5|TRBV20-1
CSARVVGGGETQYF
>TRBJ2-6|TRBV10-3
CAISGGAGANVLTF
>TRBJ1-6|TRBV6-1
CASSIQGSDSPLHF
>TRBJ2-1|TRBV20-1
CSARDSPGGQFF
>TRBJ2-5|TRBV20-1
CSASVRTKETQYF
>TRBJ2-1|TRBV18
CASSPVPSSYNEQFF
>TRBJ1-1|TRBV9
CASSVGRVVTEAFF
>TRBJ2-1|TRBV7-2
CASSLVVGPQSYEQFF
>TRBJ1-5|TRBV12-3/TRBV12-4
CASRKWPNQPQHF
>TRBJ2-3|TRBV12-3/TRBV12-4
CASSFWAEDTQYF
>TRBJ2-3|TRBV6-5
CASSYYGGGPTDTQYF
>TRBJ2-1|TRBV9
CASSDEVNNEQFF
>TRBJ2-3|TRBV15
CATSALLRDTQYF
>TRBJ2-3|TRBV3-1
CASSHLAVGTDTQYF
>TRBJ2-7|TRBV15
CATSRATDGPYEQYF
>TRBJ1-1|TRBV27
CASSFGTGIAEAFF
>TRBJ1-3|TRBV10-1
CASSVARTARNTIYF
>TRBJ2-5|TRBV6-5
CASSYTAAQETQYF
>TRBJ2-7|TRBV19
CASSIRTGSYEQYF
>TRBJ1-1|TRBV10-3
CAIRTTDGRGAEAFF
>TRBJ2-1|TRBV5-6
CASSLSFWTATYNEQFF
>TRBJ1-5|TRBV28
CASGTGSNQPQHF
>TRBJ2-2|TRBV20-1
CSARDHRGHVGELFF